The rows below give T cell receptor beta chains drawn from one sample of a study of blood T cell repertoires in COVID-19. Sequencing was performed with immunoSEQ multiplex PCR; in TCRdb, only in-frame clones are kept and a portion is missing. The sample lists some 99,000 clones; over 70% were seen once. The sequenced material came from peripheral blood. These receptors came from a human donor in a cohort sampled during active or convalescent COVID-19. Each CDR3 is given with its conserved first and last residue. A D gene is named only where the DNA matches it firmly. Rows may omit the clone size; those that give it use once, few, many or a size class.

CDR3 length,clone size,J gene,V gene,D gene,CDR3 protein,CDR3 DNA
13,.,TRBJ1-5,TRBV12-3/TRBV12-4,TRBD1,CASSPDRERAQHF,TGTGCCAGCAGCCCGGACAGGGAAAGGGCCCAGCATTTT
17,.,TRBJ2-6,TRBV5-1,.,CASSLVQGGSGANVLTF,TGCGCCAGCAGCTTGGTACAGGGTGGCTCTGGGGCCAACGTCCTGACTTTC
11,once,TRBJ2-3,TRBV2,TRBD2,CASAGGDTQYF,TGTGCCAGCGCGGGGGGCGATACGCAGTATTTT
14,.,TRBJ2-3,TRBV9,.,CASSPETGTDTQYF,TGTGCCAGCAGCCCAGAGACTGGCACAGATACGCAGTATTTT
14,few,TRBJ1-5,TRBV19,TRBD1,CASSTTGGNQPQHF,TGTGCCAGTAGTACGACAGGGGGGAATCAGCCCCAGCATTTT
15,.,TRBJ1-2,TRBV5-1,TRBD1,CASREGTGLNYGYTF,TGCGCCAGCAGGGAAGGGACAGGGTTAAACTATGGCTACACCTTC
16,.,TRBJ2-1,TRBV5-6,TRBD1,CASTSGVGQSYNEQFF,TGTGCCAGCACCAGTGGTGTGGGACAGAGCTACAATGAGCAGTTCTTC
17,.,TRBJ1-4,TRBV3-1/TRBV3-2,.,CASSPFEGGQLNEKLFF,TGTGCCAGCAGCCCGTTTGAAGGTGGACAGCTGAATGAAAAACTGTTTTTT
11,.,TRBJ1-1,TRBV12-3/TRBV12-4,.,CASSFGTEAFF,TGTGCCAGCAGTTTCGGTACTGAAGCTTTCTTT
20,.,TRBJ2-1,TRBV10-1,TRBD1,CASSETDRGIVESSYNEQFF,TGCGCCAGCAGTGAGACGGACAGGGGGATTGTTGAGAGCTCCTACAATGAGCAGTTCTTC
15,.,TRBJ2-1,TRBV4-1,.,CASQLLADSYNEQFF,TGCGCCAGCCAACTCCTAGCTGACTCCTACAATGAGCAGTTCTTC
16,.,TRBJ1-2,TRBV7-9,.,CASRENRQALNYGYTF,TGTGCCAGCAGGGAGAACCGACAGGCATTGAACTATGGCTACACCTTC
15,once,TRBJ2-3,TRBV11-1,TRBD2,CASSRSGRVEDTQYF,TGTGCCAGCAGCCGTAGCGGGAGGGTGGAAGATACGCAGTATTTT
18,.,TRBJ2-3,TRBV5-4,TRBD2,CASSDPRAGGISTDTQYF,TGTGCCAGCAGCGACCCCCGTGCGGGAGGTATAAGCACAGATACGCAGTATTTT
20,few,TRBJ2-3,TRBV9,TRBD2,CASSLTPGLAGGISTDTQYF,TGTGCCAGCTCCCTGACGCCGGGACTAGCGGGAGGGATTAGCACAGATACGCAGTATTTT
15,.,TRBJ2-5,TRBV18,TRBD1,CASSRDRGDQETQYF,TGTGCCAGCTCACGGGACAGGGGGGACCAAGAGACCCAGTACTTC
16,few,TRBJ2-2,TRBV4-1,.,CASSQDHQGWAGELFF,TGCGCCAGCAGCCAAGATCACCAGGGGTGGGCCGGGGAGCTGTTTTTT
14,.,TRBJ1-1,TRBV7-2,TRBD1,CASSFLGQGTEAFF,TGTGCCAGCAGCTTCCTCGGACAGGGGACTGAAGCTTTCTTT
18,once,TRBJ1-1,TRBV3-1/TRBV3-2,TRBD1,CASSQDEVGTEKNTEAFF,TGTGCCAGCAGCCAAGATGAGGTGGGGACAGAAAAGAACACTGAAGCTTTCTTT
15,.,TRBJ1-1,TRBV15,.,CATSRDVAGATEAFF,TGTGCCACCAGCAGAGATGTGGCAGGGGCCACTGAAGCTTTCTTT
15,.,TRBJ1-1,TRBV19,TRBD1,CASSISPTGIAEAFF,TGTGCCAGTAGTATTTCCCCGACAGGGATCGCTGAAGCTTTCTTT
17,.,TRBJ2-2,TRBV6-2/TRBV6-3,TRBD1,CASSYSPGGVITGELFF,TGTGCCAGCAGTTACTCTCCAGGGGGAGTCATCACCGGGGAGCTGTTTTTT